The 24 T cell receptor beta chains reported below all come from one sample, sequenced in a study of blood T cell repertoires in COVID-19. Here immunoSEQ multiplex PCR was the method, and the copy in TCRdb shows in-frame clones only, minus some. The data hold tens of thousands of clones, with around 77% observed a single time. Input material: peripheral blood. The receptor set was obtained from an elderly woman with acute or convalescent COVID-19.

This clone has a handful of counts. The rearrangement links TRBV18 to TRBJ1-1; D might be TRBD1 (5 bases). The CDR3 totals 14 residues. V lost 4 bases, J lost 1 base, and 10 bases lay in between. Germline lookup yields CDR1 KGHSH and CDR2 LQKENI. DNA of the CDR3: TGTGCCAGCTCACTCTACACAGGGAACACTGAAGCTTTCTTT. Translated: CASSLYTGNTEAFF. Drawing the rest from reference TRBV18 and TRBJ1-1, the complete variable domain is NAGVMQNPRHLVRRRGQEARLRCSPMKGHSHVYWYRQLPEEGLKFMVYLQKENIIDESGMPKERFSAEFPKEGPSILRIQQVVRGDSAAYFCASSLYTGNTEAFFGQGTRLTVV.

This chain uses TRBV7-9 with TRBJ1-6; the D is unclear. CDR1 is SEHNR, CDR2 FQNEAQ, per germline (reference sequence). This CDR3 region has 14 residues. Between the trimmed V and J ends, which lost 5 bases and 3 bases, there was a span of 8 bases. The CDR3 DNA sequence: TGTGCCAGCAGCGCACGGGACTATAATTCACCCCTCCACTTT. Its translation is CASSARDYNSPLHF.

The chain recombines TRBV14 with TRBJ1-1; 7 bases line up with TRBD1. Trimming at V came to 3 bases and at J to 4 bases, leaving 2 bases not matched to a gene. Per the germline V gene, CDR1 is SGHDN and CDR2 is FVKESK. The CDR3 extends over 13 amino acids. In DNA form, the CDR3 reads TGTGCCAGCAGCCAGAACAGGGGCACTGAAGCTTTCTTT. Its translation is CASSQNRGTEAFF.

The chain joins TRBV4-1 to TRBJ1-4; no clear D. CDR3 length: 15 residues. Germline loops: CDR1 MGHRA, CDR2 YSYEKL. V lost 4 bases and J 0 bases, leaving 9 bases between the germline ends. The CDR3 sequence: CASSPRIATNEKLFF. DNA of the CDR3: TGCGCCAGCAGCCCGCGAATTGCAACTAATGAAAAACTGTTTTTT.

This chain joins TRBV11-2 and TRBJ1-3; 7 positions match TRBD1. The V gene's germline CDR1 is SGHAT and CDR2 FQNNGV. V was pared by 5 bases and J by 6 bases, with 7 bases of the junction left unmatched. The CDR3 is 14 residues long. CDR3: CASSTRQGENTIYF. CDR3 DNA: TGTGCCAGCAGCACACGACAGGGAGAAAACACCATATATTTT. Full variable domain (rest looked up from reference TRBV11-2 and TRBJ1-3): EAGVAQSPRYKIIEKRQSVAFWCNPISGHATLYWYQQILGQGPKLLIQFQNNGVVDDSQLPKDRFSAERLKGVDSTLKIQPAKLEDSAVYLCASSTRQGENTIYFGEGSWLTVV.

Remarks on this clone: Mismatch with germline at one junction end may stem from a read error. This chain links TRBV27 with TRBJ2-7; possibly TRBD1 for D (6 bases). Germline-derived CDR1 and CDR2 are MNHEY and SMNVEV (reference sequence). This CDR3 spans 13 amino acids. The CDR3 reads CASSFDRSTGSQF. The CDR3 DNA is TGTGCCAGCAGTTTTGACCGCTCGACAGGTAGTCAGTTC.

The table lists this clone with a few counts. V usage is TRBV7-3 and J usage is TRBJ2-1, with D unclear. Germline CDR1 and CDR2: SGHTA and FQGTGA. CDR3 length: 14 amino acids. The V gene lost 0 bases and the J gene lost 5 bases, with 8 bases spanning the gap. This CDR3 reads CASSLTARDNEQFF. DNA for the CDR3: TGTGCCAGCAGCTTAACTGCTAGAGACAATGAGCAGTTCTTC. The variable domain in full, with the rest retrieved from reference TRBV7-3 and TRBJ2-1, is GAGVSQTPSNKVTEKGKYVELRCDPISGHTALYWYRQSLGQGPEFLIYFQGTGAADDSGLPNDRFFAVRPEGSVSTLKIQRTERGDSAVYLCASSLTARDNEQFFGPGTRLTVL.

Only a few counts were recorded for this clone. The chain recombines TRBV9 with TRBJ1-2, with D possibly matching TRBD1 (5 bases). The CDR3 is made up of 13 amino acids. Germline CDR1 SGDLS, CDR2 YYNGEE. V gave up 0 bases and J gave up 7 bases, with 10 bases separating them. The CDR3 region has the DNA TGTGCCAGCAGCGTAGCTGGGGGGTCTGGCTACACCTTC. Protein product: CASSVAGGSGYTF.

This chain uses TRBV5-1 with TRBJ2-1; D remains ambiguous. Looked up from germline, CDR1 is SGHRS and CDR2 is YFSETQ. The CDR3 sequence is 18 residues long. V was shortened by 0 bases and J by 7 bases, with 23 bases between the two germline ends. CDR3 sequence: CASSLGFLGARGLNEQFF. CDR3 bases: TGCGCCAGCAGCTTGGGATTTCTAGGCGCCCGCGGCCTTAATGAGCAGTTCTTC.

The chain recombines TRBV30 with TRBJ1-5; maybe TRBD1 (6 bases). V lost 2 bases to trimming and J lost 6 bases, with 11 bases between them. The CDR3 is 13 residues long. The V gene's germline CDR1 is GTSNPN and CDR2 SVGIG (reference sequence). CDR3 protein: CAWSLQGSQPQHF. DNA of the CDR3: TGTGCCTGGAGTCTCCAGGGGAGTCAGCCCCAGCATTTT.

The genes are TRBV6-5 and TRBJ1-1; D is ambiguous. This CDR3 is 12 amino acids long. Trimming shortened V by 6 bases and J by 5 bases, and 10 bases separated the two germline ends. CDR1 MNHEY and CDR2 SVGAGI come from the germline V gene. Here the CDR3 reads CASSVGGTEAFF. The CDR3 DNA follows: TGTGCCAGCAGCGTAGGAGGGACTGAAGCTTTCTTT.

CDR3 protein: CASSLVLAGGSEQFF. The CDR3 region has the DNA TGTGCCAGCAGCTTGGTACTAGCGGGAGGTTCTGAGCAGTTCTTC. The rearrangement joins TRBV5-4 to TRBJ2-1, with 12 nucleotides matching TRBD2. The CDR3 spans 15 residues. Germline V CDR1 and CDR2: SGHNT, YYREEE (reference sequence). Trimming cost V 0 bases and J 9 bases; bases outside gene matches: 4. The variable domain in full, completed from reference TRBV5-4 and TRBJ2-1, reads ETGVTQSPTHLIKTRGQQVTLRCSSQSGHNTVSWYQQALGQGPQFIFQYYREEENGRGNFPPRFSGLQFPNYSSELNVNALELDDSALYLCASSLVLAGGSEQFFGPGTRLTVL.

This clone has a single count. V usage is TRBV5-4 and J usage is TRBJ2-1, with 7 bases identical to TRBD1. The germline CDR1 and CDR2 sequences are SGHNT and YYREEE (reference sequence). The CDR3 is 15 amino acids. The V gene end was trimmed by 4 bases and the J gene end by 1 base; junction bases not matched to a gene: 5. CDR3 nucleotides: TGTGCCAGCAGCGACCAGACAGGGTCCTACAATGAGCAGTTCTTC. It yields the protein CASSDQTGSYNEQFF.

This chain joins TRBV19 and TRBJ1-5, with D uncertain. Germline values: CDR1 LNHDA, CDR2 SQIVND (reference sequence). The CDR3 covers 15 residues. The V end lost 2 bases, the J end lost 6 bases, and 14 bases lay between the germline ends. CDR3 protein: CASSIYPGLGQPQHF. CDR3 coding DNA: TGTGCCAGTAGTATATACCCAGGCCTTGGTCAGCCCCAGCATTTT.

V and J are TRBV20-1 and TRBJ2-1; D unresolved. The CDR3 length is 14 residues. In germline, CDR1 is DFQATT, CDR2 SNEGSKA (reference sequence). V was pared by 3 bases and J by 9 bases, with 18 bases between. CDR3 DNA: TGCAGTGCTAGTTACGGGTTAGACCTGGGTGAGCAGTTCTTC. Encoded protein: CSASYGLDLGEQFF.

V gene TRBV5-1 combines with J gene TRBJ1-2; 7 nucleotides match TRBD1. J was trimmed by 3 bases and V by 1 base; bases with no gene match: 9. The CDR3 has 16 residues. Per germline, CDR1 SGHRS and CDR2 YFSETQ. The CDR3 coding sequence is TGCGCCAGCAGCTTGATCCCCAGGGGGATAGACTATGGCTACACCTTC. Encoded protein: CASSLIPRGIDYGYTF.

This clone appeared once. The chain couples TRBV7-2 to TRBJ1-2; no clear D. This CDR3 is 12 amino acids long. The V gene's germline CDR1 is SGHTA and CDR2 FQGNSA. Trimming removed 4 bases from V and 5 bases from J, with 8 bases in between. CDR3 in amino acids: CASSSTEYGYTF. DNA of the CDR3: TGTGCCAGCAGCTCGACGGAGTATGGCTACACCTTC.

The chain employs TRBV28 and TRBJ2-7; 8 nucleotides align to TRBD2. With 2 bases clipped from V and 4 bases from J, the junction kept 7 bases outside the gene matches. The CDR3 length is 15 residues. Germline loops: CDR1 MDHEN, CDR2 SYDVKM. The CDR3 spells CASSLLGGDLYEQYF. The CDR3, as DNA: TGTGCCAGCAGTTTACTCGGGGGGGATCTTTACGAGCAGTACTTC.

V is TRBV4-1 and J is TRBJ2-6; D perhaps matches TRBD2 (5 bases). This CDR3 is built from 16 residues. The germline V and J ends were trimmed by 4 bases and 0 bases, with 10 bases remaining between them. Germline V CDR1 and CDR2: MGHRA, YSYEKL. As DNA, the CDR3 is TGCGCCAGCAGCCTCCCAGGAGGCTCTGGGGCCAACGTCCTGACTTTC. The encoded protein is CASSLPGGSGANVLTF.

This chain links TRBV9 with TRBJ1-1, with D possibly matching TRBD1 (6 bases). Germline CDR1 reads SGDLS; CDR2 reads YYNGEE. Trimming removed 1 base at V and 6 bases at J, with 16 bases between. This CDR3 has 15 amino acids. The CDR3: CASSVSQGTQAEAFF. As DNA, the CDR3 is TGTGCCAGCAGCGTATCTCAGGGGACCCAAGCTGAAGCTTTCTTT.

The J gene is TRBJ2-1, the V gene TRBV29-1; 11 positions agree with TRBD2. This CDR3 region has 16 residues. The V and J ends lost 4 bases and 5 bases, in that order; junction bases with no gene match: 10. Germline V gene lookup returns CDR1 SQVTM and CDR2 ANQGSEA. CDR3 amino acids: CSVGTSGSGANNEQFF. The CDR3 DNA sequence: TGCAGCGTTGGCACTAGCGGGAGCGGGGCGAACAATGAGCAGTTCTTC.

The chain employs TRBV4-3 and TRBJ2-7, with D possibly matching TRBD2 (5 bases). Germline assignment: CDR1 LGHNA and CDR2 YSLEER. Trimming pared 0 bases from V and 6 bases from J, leaving 9 bases between. The CDR3 totals 13 residues. The CDR3 bases are TGCGCCAGCAGCCAAGACCCCCGGGGCGAGCAGTACTTC. It translates to CASSQDPRGEQYF.

The chain recombines TRBV5-4 with TRBJ2-2, with D perhaps TRBD2 (6 bases). CDR3 size: 17 residues. Trimming took 0 bases from V and 0 from J, leaving 12 bases between them. Per the germline V gene, CDR1 is SGHNT and CDR2 is YYREEE (reference sequence). CDR3 DNA sequence: TGTGCCAGCAGCTTGGTGTTATGGGGGGCGAACACCGGGGAGCTGTTTTTT. It specifies CASSLVLWGANTGELFF.

This chain joins TRBV5-5 and TRBJ1-3, with a weak D call TRBD1 (6 bases). CDR1 SGHKS and CDR2 YYEKEE come from the germline V gene (reference sequence). The V and J ends lost 3 bases and 0 bases respectively, with 16 bases between them. The CDR3 is 17 residues long. The CDR3 loop is CASSWDAQGSSGNTIYF. CDR3 DNA sequence: TGTGCCAGCAGCTGGGACGCACAGGGTAGCTCTGGAAACACCATATATTTT.